These 13 T cell receptor beta chains originate from one sample sequenced in a study of shared clonotypes between healthy human individuals. It was CD45RO-negative cells, positively selected for CCR7, that made up naive CD8 cells, with terminally differentiated effector memory CD45RA+ cells excluded. The data were produced by immunoSEQ multiplex PCR, yet TCRdb's version contains in-frame clones alone and is incomplete. Here the sample spans roughly 550,000 clones, around 95% being singletons. Sequencing was done on a sample of naive CD8+ T cells sorted from blood. The receptors shown here come from a woman younger than 45 in good health.

This sequence joins TRBV5-6 and TRBJ2-7, with D possibly TRBD1 on 6 matching bases. The germline V gene has CDR1 SGHDT and CDR2 YYEEEE. Deletions cut 4 bases from V and 0 bases from J, with 11 bases between. The CDR3 is 14 residues long. The CDR3 DNA is TGTGCCAGCAGCACCCCGGACAGCTCCTACGAGCAGTACTTC. It is translated as CASSTPDSSYEQYF.

The V gene is TRBV29-1, the J gene TRBJ1-1; D unclear. CDR3 length: 12 residues. The germline V and J ends were trimmed by 6 bases and 1 base, with 9 bases remaining between them. Germline loops: CDR1 SQVTM, CDR2 ANQGSEA. CDR3 nucleotides: TGCAGCGTCCTAAGCCGGAACACTGAAGCTTTCTTT. Amino acids: CSVLSRNTEAFF.

The rearrangement joins TRBV19 to TRBJ2-1; 9 bases align to TRBD2. Per the germline V gene, CDR1 is LNHDA and CDR2 is SQIVND (reference sequence). Germline trimming cut 3 bases from V and 7 bases from J; bases unmatched to any gene: 10. The CDR3 contains 16 residues. The CDR3 coding sequence is TGTGCCAGTAGTATGGAGTGGCGGGAGGGCCCGAATGAGCAGTTCTTC. It yields the protein CASSMEWREGPNEQFF. Full variable domain (missing parts from reference TRBV19 and TRBJ2-1): DGGITQSPKYLFRKEGQNVTLSCEQNLNHDAMYWYRQDPGQGLRLIYYSQIVNDFQKGDIAEGYSVSREKKESFPLTVTSAQKNPTAFYLCASSMEWREGPNEQFFGPGTRLTVL.

The chain links TRBV5-1 to TRBJ2-1; the match to TRBD2 covers 11 bases. With 4 bases clipped from V and 10 bases from J, the junction kept 13 bases outside the gene matches. CDR3 length equals 16 residues. Per the germline V gene, CDR1 is SGHRS and CDR2 is YFSETQ. The CDR3 sequence: CASSPAVAGGPGEQFF. DNA for the CDR3: TGCGCCAGCAGCCCGGCGGTAGCGGGAGGGCCAGGAGAGCAGTTCTTC.

The chain has TRBV7-9 and TRBJ2-7; 9 bases fit TRBD1. The CDR3 runs to 15 residues. The V segment lost 5 bases and the J segment 6 bases; nucleotides outside the gene matches: 11. Germline CDR1 SEHNR, CDR2 FQNEAQ (reference sequence). As DNA, the CDR3 is TGTGCCAGCAGCCCGCGACAGGGGGGGTCTATCGAGCAGTACTTC. Residues: CASSPRQGGSIEQYF.

The count of this clone is one. The rearrangement joins TRBV28 to TRBJ2-3; 7 bases agree with TRBD2. Trimming at V came to 6 bases and at J to 6 bases, leaving 6 bases not matched to a gene. This CDR3 has 13 amino acids. In germline, CDR1 is MDHEN, CDR2 SYDVKM. The CDR3 protein is CASRGGVQDTQYF. CDR3 coding DNA: TGTGCCAGCAGGGGGGGGGTCCAGGATACGCAGTATTTT.

The chain recombines TRBV7-2 with TRBJ1-2, with unresolved D. V was shortened by 3 bases and J by 3 bases, with 8 bases between the two germline ends. CDR1 SGHTA and CDR2 FQGNSA come from the germline V gene. The CDR3 totals 13 residues. The CDR3 sequence is CASSFGGYYGYTF. The CDR3 coding sequence is TGTGCCAGCAGCTTCGGAGGGTACTATGGCTACACCTTC.

J is TRBJ1-1 and V is TRBV27, with D unresolved. Germline values: CDR1 MNHEY, CDR2 SMNVEV (reference sequence). The CDR3 is 12 amino acids. The ends were cut back, 5 bases at V and 6 bases at J, with 10 bases in the middle. CDR3: CASSVIGAEAFF. The CDR3 nucleotides are TGTGCCAGCAGTGTCATTGGAGCTGAAGCTTTCTTT.

The V gene is TRBV7-9, the J gene TRBJ1-3; D is uncertain. Germline CDR1 reads SEHNR; CDR2 reads FQNEAQ (reference sequence). CDR3 length: 12 amino acids. Trimming removed 10 bases from V and 4 bases from J, with 11 bases in between. The CDR3 here is CANKGGGNTIYF. CDR3 sequence (DNA): TGTGCCAACAAGGGCGGAGGAAACACCATATATTTT.

The chain is built from TRBV7-9 and TRBJ2-5; possible D gene TRBD1, 5 bases. The CDR3 has 14 amino acids. Germline values: CDR1 SEHNR, CDR2 FQNEAQ (reference sequence). V shed 4 bases and J shed 2 bases, with 11 bases lying between them. The CDR3 sequence is CASSWATAQETQYF. The CDR3 nucleotides read TGTGCCAGCAGCTGGGCGACAGCACAAGAGACCCAGTACTTC.

The V and J genes are TRBV6-1 and TRBJ2-1, with 8 bases aligning to TRBD2. The CDR3 extends over 16 amino acids. V trimming: 3 bases; J trimming: 3 bases; junction bases outside the gene matches: 7. Per germline, CDR1 MNHNS and CDR2 SASEGT. The CDR3 spells CASSDRAGVYYNEQFF. CDR3 in DNA: TGTGCCAGCAGTGATAGAGCGGGAGTATACTACAATGAGCAGTTCTTC.

J is TRBJ2-7 and V is TRBV29-1; 7 positions agree with TRBD1. The CDR3 is 13 amino acids. The J segment lost 6 bases and the V segment lost 0 bases, leaving 5 bases of the junction unmatched. Germline values: CDR1 SQVTM, CDR2 ANQGSEA. The CDR3 reads CSVEDKGGGEQYF. CDR3 nucleotides: TGCAGCGTTGAAGATAAAGGGGGCGGCGAGCAGTACTTC.

The rearrangement uses TRBV6-1 and TRBJ1-2, with D perhaps TRBD1 (5 bases). The V end was cut by 1 base, the J end by 3 bases, with 15 bases between. Germline-derived CDR1 and CDR2 are MNHNS and SASEGT. The CDR3 sequence is 16 residues long. CDR3 residues: CASSEGLGGVDYGYTF. The CDR3 DNA reads TGTGCCAGCAGTGAAGGACTTGGAGGGGTTGACTATGGCTACACCTTC.